These 8 T cell receptor beta chains share one sample of origin, sequenced in a study of identical twins. TCRdb reprocessed the 5' RACE reads with MiXCR, giving one entry per CDR3 protein. The sample lists approximately 890,000 distinct CDR3 sequences; around 12% were seen once. Separately, the same data were catalogued under a study of yellow fever vaccine responses in identical twins.

Material: PBMCs. Every receptor here comes from a young woman in good health.

The rearrangement joins TRBV28 to TRBJ2-7; D might be TRBD2 (6 bases). Germline CDR1 and CDR2: MDHEN and SYDVKM. The CDR3 spans 16 residues. V was pared by 4 bases and J by 5 bases, with 21 bases between. The CDR3 nucleotides are TGTGCCAGCAGTTCCGGAGGGCCACCTGGAGTCGACGAGCAGTACTTC. Its protein product is CASSSGGPPGVDEQYF.

This clonotype has a handful of counts. The chain has TRBV4-1 and TRBJ2-1; 13 bases are shared with TRBD2. Trimming at V came to 2 bases and at J to 4 bases, leaving 2 bases not matched to a gene. Per the germline V gene, CDR1 is MGHRA and CDR2 is YSYEKL. This CDR3 has 16 amino acids. CDR3 loop: CASSQKLAGGYNEQFF. CDR3 bases: TGCGCCAGCAGCCAAAAACTAGCGGGAGGGTACAATGAGCAGTTCTTC.

This clonotype was picked up a small number of times. The chain joins TRBV28 to TRBJ2-7, with D perhaps matching TRBD1 (6 bases). The CDR3 spans 9 residues. Germline CDR1 reads MDHEN; CDR2 reads SYDVKM. CDR3 nucleotides: TGTTGGGGGCGTAACGAGCAGTACTTC. Its translation is CWGRNEQYF.

V and J are TRBV29-1 and TRBJ1-3; D may be TRBD1 (5 bases). V was pared by 3 bases and J by 2 bases, with 11 bases between. CDR3 length equals 14 residues. Per the germline V gene, CDR1 is SQVTM and CDR2 is ANQGSEA. CDR3 in amino acids: CSVDGALAGNTIYF. CDR3 DNA: TGCAGCGTTGATGGGGCACTGGCTGGAAACACCATATATTTT.

This clonotype was found a few times. V is TRBV24-1 and J is TRBJ2-7; TRBD2 matches 9 bases. There are 17 residues in the CDR3. Germline assignment: CDR1 KGHDR and CDR2 SFDVKD. Germline trimming cut 5 bases from V and 4 bases from J; bases unmatched to any gene: 14. The CDR3 is CATSGNSGSTGPYEQYF. The CDR3 DNA follows: TGTGCCACCAGTGGGAATAGCGGGAGCACGGGCCCTTACGAGCAGTACTTC.

The chain joins TRBV3-1 to TRBJ1-5; TRBD1 is a possible D gene (6 bases). This CDR3 is built from 15 residues. V lost 2 bases and J 5 bases, leaving 13 bases between the germline ends. The germline V gene has CDR1 LGHDT and CDR2 YNNKEL (reference sequence). The CDR3 region is CASSQNTGLDQPQHF. The CDR3 bases are TGTGCCAGCAGCCAAAATACAGGGTTGGATCAGCCCCAGCATTTT. Full variable domain (remainder filled in from reference TRBV3-1 and TRBJ1-5): DTAVSQTPKYLVTQMGNDKSIKCEQNLGHDTMYWYKQDSKKFLKIMFSYNNKELIINETVPNRFSPKSPDKAHLNLHINSLELGDSAVYFCASSQNTGLDQPQHFGDGTRLSIL.

This clonotype turned up a few times. This chain connects TRBV4-1 to TRBJ2-2; unclear D gene. Trimming took off 5 bases at V and 0 bases at J, with 13 bases between the two ends. Germline V gives CDR1 MGHRA, CDR2 YSYEKL. This CDR3 has 16 residues. The CDR3 region has the DNA TGCGCCAGCAGCTCGGGTACTACCGCGAACACCGGGGAGCTGTTTTTT. Its translation is CASSSGTTANTGELFF.

V and J are TRBV6-1 and TRBJ2-5; D might be TRBD1 (6 bases). V was trimmed by 7 bases and J by 9 bases, leaving 18 bases between them. The CDR3 has 13 amino acids. The germline CDR1 and CDR2 sequences are MNHNS and SASEGT. CDR3 nucleotides: TGTGCCAGCACCATGAGCGGACCAGGGGCCCAGTACTTC. It yields the protein CASTMSGPGAQYF.